This T cell receptor beta chain derives from a study of blood T cells in healthy people across ages. Findings and caveats of the study: Not knowing donor CMV status may have confounded expanded clonotype changes. Both naive CD4+ cell counts and diversity were greater in long-lived donors than in aged donors.

Remarks on this clonotype: Its antigen remains unidentified.

Combining a sample-barcoded 5' primer with a J-beta primer mix, a second PCR ran for about 7 to 12 cycles. Per-sample output comprised a minimum of 3 million paired-end reads containing CDR3. MiXCR, run by TCRdb on the 5' RACE reads, gives a single entry per CDR3 protein. This sample has about 1.8 million distinct CDR3 sequences, with roughly 52% found just once. Germline CDR1 reads MNHEY; CDR2 reads SVGEGT. The CDR3 runs to 15 residues. Unmatched junction bases numbered 8, after V lost 5 bases and J lost 5 bases. This sequence joins TRBV6-2 or TRBV6-3 and TRBJ2-5; TRBD1 aligns across 10 bases. The source is a woman aged 40 to 50 in good health. Specimen: blood. CDR3 sequence: CASSRGTGVSETQYF. The CDR3 nucleotides read TGTGCCAGCAGTCGTGGGACAGGGGTTTCGGAGACCCAGTACTTC.